A single sample gave rise to the 21 T cell receptor beta chains below, sequenced in a study of blood T cells in healthy people across ages. A J-beta primer mix and a sample-barcoded 5' primer were used in a second PCR of roughly 7 to 12 cycles. TCRdb re-derived calls from the 5' RACE reads in MiXCR, one entry per CDR3 protein. This sample carries 750,000 to 950,000 distinct CDR3 sequences, 20% to 30% of them seen once, and the ten largest clones take about 2.9%. The sample also formed part of further work on T cells of mothers and their children.

The sequenced sample consisted of blood. The receptor set was obtained from a boy younger than 18 in good health.

The sample holds a few counts of this clonotype. The rearrangement uses TRBV12-3 or TRBV12-4 and TRBJ1-3; D unclear. This CDR3 region has 12 residues. V was cut by 3 bases and J by 5 bases, with 5 bases left in between. The CDR3, as DNA: TGTGCCAGCAGTTTTGGGCGAAACACCATATATTTT. Protein sequence: CASSFGRNTIYF.

This clonotype was counted only a few times. This chain joins TRBV12-3 or TRBV12-4 and TRBJ2-5; the match to TRBD1 covers 8 bases. This CDR3 region has 16 residues. V shed 3 bases and J 2 bases; nucleotides not matched to a gene: 8. CDR3 sequence reads: CASSLRTGTIQETQYF. The CDR3 bases are TGTGCCAGCAGTTTGAGGACAGGGACCATTCAAGAGACCCAGTACTTC.

This chain links TRBV15 with TRBJ2-3; D gene ambiguous. The CDR3 has 15 amino acids. Germline assignment: CDR1 LNHNV and CDR2 YYDKDF (reference sequence). V lost 1 base and J 0 bases, leaving 8 bases between the germline ends. CDR3 protein: CATSRGSSSTDTQYF. The CDR3 region has the DNA TGTGCCACCAGCAGAGGGTCTTCTAGCACAGATACGCAGTATTTT. The variable domain in full, completed from reference TRBV15 and TRBJ2-3, reads DAMVIQNPRYQVTQFGKPVTLSCSQTLNHNVMYWYQQKSSQAPKLLFHYYDKDFNNEADTPDNFQSRRPNTSFCFLDIRSPGLGDTAMYLCATSRGSSSTDTQYFGPGTRLTVL.

V usage is TRBV12-3 or TRBV12-4 and J usage is TRBJ2-3, with D maybe TRBD1 (6 bases). V shed 7 bases and J shed 0 bases, with 11 bases lying between them. The CDR3 consists of 14 residues. The CDR3 coding sequence is TGTGCCAGCATCAAGGGGGTGAGCACAGATACGCAGTATTTT. It is translated as CASIKGVSTDTQYF.

This clonotype was detected a few times. This chain connects TRBV20-1 to TRBJ2-7, with D perhaps matching TRBD2 (5 bases). From germline, CDR1 is DFQATT and CDR2 SNEGSKA (reference sequence). Trimming removed 6 bases from V and 0 bases from J, with 18 bases in between. The CDR3 contains 15 residues. The CDR3 protein is CSARPRSDVSYEQYF. The CDR3 region has the DNA TGCAGTGCCCGACCTCGTAGCGACGTCTCCTACGAGCAGTACTTC.

J is TRBJ2-5 and V is TRBV6-4, with D possibly being TRBD1 (6 bases). Germline-derived CDR1 and CDR2 are MRHNA and SNTAGT. Trimming took 8 bases from V and 4 from J, leaving 14 bases between them. The CDR3 has 13 amino acids. The CDR3 DNA sequence: TGTGCCAGCGACAGGTTTTTCGGAGAGACCCAGTACTTC. This codes for CASDRFFGETQYF.

About this clonotype: A junction boundary mismatches the germline segment, possibly from a read error. V and J are TRBV12-3 or TRBV12-4 and TRBJ1-2; TRBD1 might be the D (5 bases). This CDR3 is 9 amino acids long. The CDR3 loop reads CASSWDGNF. CDR3 bases: TGTGCCAGCAGTTGGGACGGCAACTTC.

This clonotype was picked up a small number of times. The V gene is TRBV11-2, the J gene TRBJ1-2; TRBD1 aligns across 7 bases. Trimming took 5 bases from V and 8 from J; bases not matched to a gene: 20. CDR3 length: 17 amino acids. Germline CDR1 reads SGHAT; CDR2 reads FQNNGV. CDR3 coding DNA: TGTGCCAGCAGCCCTCGACAGGGAGGGGGCACTATCGGAGGCTACACCTTC. Its translation is CASSPRQGGGTIGGYTF.

About this clonotype itself: An end of the junction differs from the germline gene, which may be a read error. The genes are TRBV7-9 and TRBJ2-5, with D uncertain. There are 12 residues in the CDR3. Per germline, CDR1 SEHNR and CDR2 FQNEAQ (reference sequence). The CDR3 loop is CASSLTQGTQYF. The CDR3 bases are TGTGCCAGCAGCCTAACTCAAGGGACCCAGTACTTC.

The chain couples TRBV28 to TRBJ1-6; D uncertain. The V end lost 5 bases, the J end lost 11 bases, and 10 bases lay between the germline ends. Germline CDR1 MDHEN, CDR2 SYDVKM. The CDR3 is made up of 12 amino acids. This CDR3 is CASSGGYPPLHF. In DNA form, the CDR3 reads TGTGCCAGCAGTGGAGGGTACCCACCCCTCCACTTT.

This clonotype has ten or more counts. The rearrangement uses TRBV12-3 or TRBV12-4 and TRBJ1-2, with no clear D. The CDR3 has 12 residues. V lost 3 bases to trimming and J lost 3 bases, with 5 bases between them. As DNA, the CDR3 is TGTGCCAGCAGTTTGGGGTACTATGGCTACACCTTC. Its translation is CASSLGYYGYTF.

This clonotype was seen a handful of times. The chain combines TRBV12-3 or TRBV12-4 with TRBJ1-1; a possible D gene is TRBD1 (5 bases). The CDR3 covers 14 residues. Trimming cost V 1 base and J 4 bases, with 10 bases left between them. The CDR3 coding sequence is TGTGCCAGCAGTTTAGTGGAGGGGAGCACTGAAGCTTTCTTT. Protein sequence: CASSLVEGSTEAFF.

This chain uses TRBV15 with TRBJ2-3, with D possibly matching TRBD2 (5 bases). Germline V gene data show CDR1 as LNHNV and CDR2 as YYDKDF (reference sequence). The CDR3 has 13 amino acids. Deletions cut 5 bases from V and 2 bases from J, with 8 bases between. As DNA, the CDR3 is TGTGCCACCAGCCTAGGACTCACAGATACGCAGTATTTT. Translated, it gives CATSLGLTDTQYF.

The rearrangement links TRBV3-1 to TRBJ1-1; D remains ambiguous. Germline V gives CDR1 LGHDT, CDR2 YNNKEL (reference sequence). The V end lost 3 bases, the J end lost 0 bases, and 11 bases lay between the germline ends. The CDR3 spans 15 residues. CDR3 DNA sequence: TGTGCCAGCAGCCACGGCGTTCAGTTGAACACTGAAGCTTTCTTT. Translated: CASSHGVQLNTEAFF.

V gene TRBV5-6 combines with J gene TRBJ2-5; 10 bases are shared with TRBD1. The J call may not be correct, given that the DNA end is closer to TRBJ2-7. Germline CDR1 is SGHDT and CDR2 is YYEEEE. The CDR3 has 15 residues. The CDR3 nucleotides are TGTGCCAGTACCTACGGGACAGGGGCGTCTTACGAGCAGTACTTC. Its translation is CASTYGTGASYEQYF.

The table lists this clonotype with a few counts. The chain couples TRBV5-6 to TRBJ2-1; 8 bases align to TRBD2. From germline, CDR1 is SGHDT and CDR2 YYEEEE. This CDR3 contains 15 residues. Unmatched junction bases numbered 5, after V lost 0 bases and J lost 6 bases. This chain's CDR3 is CASSLGLAGTNEQFF. The CDR3 nucleotides are TGTGCCAGCAGCTTGGGTCTAGCGGGCACCAATGAGCAGTTCTTC.

This clonotype has at least ten counts. V usage is TRBV11-2 and J usage is TRBJ2-7; 11 bases agree with TRBD1. The CDR3 is 16 amino acids. CDR1 and CDR2 from the germline V gene are SGHAT and FQNNGV. Germline trimming cut 3 bases from V and 6 bases from J; bases unmatched to any gene: 10. DNA of the CDR3: TGTGCCAGCAGCTTCGGGTCCGGGACAGGGGGACGCGAGCAGTACTTC. Encoded protein: CASSFGSGTGGREQYF.

This clonotype came up a few times. The chain couples TRBV5-1 to TRBJ2-5; weak D call: TRBD1 (6 bases). The J call is uncertain, as TRBJ2-7 better fits the DNA end. CDR1 SGHRS and CDR2 YFSETQ come from the germline V gene. This CDR3 spans 14 amino acids. The CDR3 DNA reads as TGCGCCAGCAGCTGGGACGGGACAACCTACGAGCAGTACTTC. This encodes CASSWDGTTYEQYF.

This clonotype was observed once. This chain uses TRBV29-1 with TRBJ2-1, with 9 positions matching TRBD2. The germline V gene encodes CDR1 SQVTM and CDR2 ANQGSEA. Trimming at V came to 5 bases and at J to 1 base, leaving 3 bases not matched to a gene. CDR3 size: 14 residues. DNA of the CDR3: TGCAGCGTTCCTACTAGCGGGTCCTACAATGAGCAGTTCTTC. Residues: CSVPTSGSYNEQFF.

This clonotype was seen more than once but under ten times. This chain uses TRBV3-1 with TRBJ2-7, with D uncertain. CDR3 length: 16 residues. The V gene lost 3 bases and the J gene lost 0 bases, with 15 bases spanning the gap. Germline V lookup: CDR1 LGHDT, CDR2 YNNKEL (reference sequence). CDR3 amino acids: CASSHWTGSSSYEQYF. Written as DNA, the CDR3 is TGTGCCAGCAGCCATTGGACGGGTTCTAGCTCCTACGAGCAGTACTTC.

In this sample, this clonotype turned up a few times. This chain joins TRBV10-3 and TRBJ2-2; a possible D gene is TRBD1 (5 bases). V dropped 1 base and J dropped 2 bases, with 8 bases sitting between them. CDR1 ENHRY and CDR2 SYGVKD come from the germline V gene. The CDR3 is 15 amino acids. The CDR3 protein is CAISELQVNTGELFF. CDR3 nucleotide sequence: TGTGCCATCAGTGAGTTACAGGTTAACACCGGGGAGCTGTTTTTT.